These 30 T cell receptor beta chains originate from one sample sequenced in a study of blood T cells in healthy people across ages. A second PCR of 7 to 11 cycles used a sample-barcoded 5' primer and a J-beta primer mix. TCRdb re-called the 5' RACE reads with MiXCR, one entry per CDR3 protein. The repertoire holds 790,000 or so distinct CDR3 sequences, with roughly 56% as singletons. Sequencing was performed on blood. These receptors were taken from a man aged 40-49 years in good health.

The chain couples TRBV2 to TRBJ2-1; no firm D call. Germline CDR1 reads SNHLY; CDR2 reads FYNNEI. The CDR3 runs to 14 residues. V shed 4 bases and J shed 4 bases, with 11 bases lying between them. The CDR3 protein is CASSGNSRYNEQFF. CDR3 bases: TGTGCCAGCAGTGGGAACAGTAGGTACAATGAGCAGTTCTTC.

This sequence joins TRBV14 and TRBJ2-1; TRBD2 is a possible D gene (7 bases). The J call may be faulty, since TRBJ2-7 better matches the DNA end. The V gene's germline CDR1 is SGHDN and CDR2 FVKESK. This CDR3 region has 17 residues. The CDR3 reads CASSQDKRDNFYNEQYF. The CDR3 DNA sequence: TGTGCCAGCAGCCAAGATAAGCGGGACAATTTTTATAATGAGCAGTACTTC.

The table lists this clonotype with a few counts. This sequence joins TRBV6-2 or TRBV6-3 and TRBJ2-4; no firm D call. The closer fit of TRBJ2-7 to the DNA end suggests the J call may be wrong. The CDR3 sequence is 14 residues long. Germline CDR1 MNHEY, CDR2 SVGEGT. The CDR3 reads CASSSLVVSYEQYF. DNA for the CDR3: TGTGCCAGCAGTAGTTTAGTAGTGTCCTACGAGCAGTACTTC.

V and J are TRBV5-5 and TRBJ2-4, with TRBD1 matching 7 bases. The V segment lost 2 bases and the J segment 8 bases; nucleotides outside the gene matches: 1. The CDR3 loop spans 12 amino acids. Germline V lookup: CDR1 SGHKS, CDR2 YYEKEE (reference sequence). Written as DNA, the CDR3 is TGTGCCAGCAGCTTCCAGGGGGACATTCAGTACTTC. This codes for CASSFQGDIQYF.

The gene calls are TRBV20-1 and TRBJ2-5; 9 bases map to TRBD1. The CDR3 sequence is 15 residues long. Germline V CDR1 and CDR2: DFQATT, SNEGSKA (reference sequence). Trimming took 4 bases from V and 4 from J; bases not matched to a gene: 10. The CDR3 protein is CSAMGDRAYRETQYF. In DNA, the CDR3 is TGCAGTGCTATGGGGGACAGGGCGTACCGAGAGACCCAGTACTTC.

This sequence joins TRBV30 and TRBJ1-2; D is unresolved. The germline CDR1 and CDR2 sequences are GTSNPN and SVGIG (reference sequence). The CDR3 runs 12 residues. V was shortened by 3 bases and J by 7 bases, with 12 bases between the two germline ends. The CDR3 spells CAWSLRGSGYTF. CDR3 DNA: TGTGCCTGGAGCCTGAGAGGGTCTGGCTACACCTTC.

The chain links TRBV5-1 to TRBJ2-1; D call uncertain. This CDR3 comprises 17 residues. Germline V gives CDR1 SGHRS, CDR2 YFSETQ. Trimming removed 2 bases at V and 0 bases at J, with 15 bases between. CDR3 amino acids: CASSFFGFASSYNEQFF. As DNA, the CDR3 is TGCGCCAGCAGCTTCTTCGGGTTTGCGAGCTCCTACAATGAGCAGTTCTTC. Looking up the rest from reference TRBV5-1 and TRBJ2-1 gives the full variable domain: KAGVTQTPRYLIKTRGQQVTLSCSPISGHRSVSWYQQTPGQGLQFLFEYFSETQRNKGNFPGRFSGRQFSNSRSEMNVSTLELGDSALYLCASSFFGFASSYNEQFFGPGTRLTVL.

The chain is built from TRBV6-1 and TRBJ2-7; 8 bases agree with TRBD2. The ends lost 3 bases at V and 7 bases at J; junction bases unmatched: 17. The CDR3 is 17 amino acids. Germline CDR1 MNHNS, CDR2 SASEGT. CDR3 DNA: TGTGCCAGCAGTGATCCCCACGGCGCGGGAGGTCCTAGGGAGCAGTACTTC. Its protein is CASSDPHGAGGPREQYF.

This clonotype has more than one count but fewer than ten. Mismatch with germline at one junction end may stem from a read error. This chain joins TRBV18 and TRBJ2-3; D ambiguous. The CDR3 totals 12 residues. CDR1 KGHSH and CDR2 LQKENI come from the germline V gene. As DNA, the CDR3 is TGTGCCAGCTCACCACTTTCAGAGACGCAGTATTTT. Its translation: CASSPLSETQYF.

This clonotype was seen many times. This chain connects TRBV7-2 to TRBJ2-7, with a weak D call TRBD2 (6 bases). The CDR3 is 13 amino acids. V dropped 0 bases and J dropped 7 bases, with 10 bases sitting between them. CDR1 and CDR2 from the germline V gene are SGHTA and FQGNSA. This CDR3 is CASSLAGGGEQYF. In DNA, the CDR3 is TGTGCCAGCAGCTTAGCGGGGGGAGGTGAGCAGTACTTC. Drawing the rest from reference TRBV7-2 and TRBJ2-7, the complete variable domain is GAGVSQSPSNKVTEKGKDVELRCDPISGHTALYWYRQSLGQGLEFLIYFQGNSAPDKSGLPSDRFSAERTGGSVSTLTIQRTQQEDSAVYLCASSLAGGGEQYFGPGTRLTVT.

A few counts support this clonotype. The J gene is TRBJ2-3, the V gene TRBV28; 7 nucleotides agree with TRBD2. The length of the CDR3 is 17 residues. CDR1 and CDR2 (germline): MDHEN, SYDVKM. The V and J ends lost 5 bases and 1 base, in that order; junction bases with no gene match: 12. For the CDR3, the DNA is TGTGCCAGCAGTATATCCAGCGGGACTATTGGCACAGATACGCAGTATTTT. Its translation is CASSISSGTIGTDTQYF.

Regarding this clonotype: The junction departs from the called germline gene at one end, perhaps through a read error. V gene TRBV7-2 combines with J gene TRBJ2-5, with D uncertain. The CDR3 contains 14 residues. CDR1 and CDR2 (germline): SGHTA, FQGNSA. The CDR3 region has the DNA TGTGCCAGCAGCTTAGGGACCAGACAAGGGACCCAGTACTTC. Amino acid sequence: CASSLGTRQGTQYF.

The chain recombines TRBV5-1 with TRBJ1-6, with 7 bases matching TRBD1. There are 16 residues in the CDR3. Germline V gene data show CDR1 as SGHRS and CDR2 as YFSETQ. V lost 4 bases to trimming and J lost 7 bases; unmatched junction nucleotides: 11. DNA for the CDR3: TGCGCCAGCAGCAAGGATCCGGGACAGACAAATTCACCCCTCCACTTT. Its protein product is CASSKDPGQTNSPLHF.

V is TRBV27 and J is TRBJ1-5; 7 positions match TRBD1. Looked up from germline, CDR1 is MNHEY and CDR2 is SMNVEV (reference sequence). There are 15 residues in the CDR3. Germline trimming cut 0 bases from V and 2 bases from J; bases unmatched to any gene: 1. The CDR3 here is CASSLSGTGNQPQHF. The CDR3 DNA reads TGTGCCAGCAGTTTATCAGGGACAGGCAATCAGCCCCAGCATTTT.

The table lists this clonotype with a few counts. V usage is TRBV2 and J usage is TRBJ1-2; weak D call: TRBD1 (5 bases). The V gene lost 3 bases and the J gene lost 5 bases, with 10 bases spanning the gap. The CDR3 runs to 13 residues. Germline-derived CDR1 and CDR2 are SNHLY and FYNNEI. CDR3 residues: CASSEAREYGYTF. The CDR3, as DNA: TGTGCCAGCAGTGAGGCCAGGGAGTATGGCTACACCTTC.

This clonotype has a handful of counts. The chain links TRBV6-2 or TRBV6-3 to TRBJ2-7, with D possibly being TRBD1 or TRBD2 (5 bases each). V lost 2 bases and J lost 7, with 12 bases in between. From germline, CDR1 is MNHEY and CDR2 SVGEGT. This CDR3 has 13 residues. The CDR3 region is CASSYRPGREQYF. CDR3 sequence (DNA): TGTGCCAGCAGTTACCGGCCGGGGCGGGAGCAGTACTTC.

This clonotype has only a few counts. The rearrangement links TRBV7-2 to TRBJ2-7; tentative D call: TRBD2 (5 bases). Germline V gene lookup returns CDR1 SGHTA and CDR2 FQGNSA. Trimming took off 2 bases at V and 0 bases at J, with 11 bases between the two ends. The CDR3 runs 15 residues. The CDR3 DNA reads as TGTGCCAGCAGCTTACGGACGGGGATCTCCTACGAGCAGTACTTC. As protein: CASSLRTGISYEQYF.

The chain has TRBV5-1 and TRBJ2-3; perhaps TRBD2 as D (5 bases). The CDR3 runs 18 residues. The ends were cut back, 3 bases at V and 2 bases at J, with 22 bases in the middle. The V gene's germline CDR1 is SGHRS and CDR2 YFSETQ. Here the CDR3 DNA reads TGCGCCAGCAGCTCCAGATCGGAAGGGAGCATTTCCACAGATACGCAGTATTTT. It yields the protein CASSSRSEGSISTDTQYF.

The rearrangement links TRBV28 to TRBJ1-5; D is undetermined. This CDR3 contains 15 residues. V was pared by 1 base and J by 5 bases, with 12 bases between. Germline V gene sequence: CDR1 MDHEN, CDR2 SYDVKM. CDR3 in DNA: TGTGCCAGCAGTTTATTGGGGAACGCGGATCAGCCCCAGCATTTT. This codes for CASSLLGNADQPQHF.

This chain joins TRBV19 and TRBJ1-1, with D possibly being TRBD1 (6 bases). Germline CDR1 reads LNHDA; CDR2 reads SQIVND (reference sequence). The CDR3 is 14 amino acids. V gave up 5 bases and J gave up 7 bases, with 17 bases separating them. The CDR3 sequence is CASSRIEGGGEAFF. The CDR3 DNA sequence: TGTGCCAGTAGTCGGATAGAAGGGGGTGGTGAAGCTTTCTTT. The entire variable domain, with the rest obtained from reference TRBV19 and TRBJ1-1, is as follows: DGGITQSPKYLFRKEGQNVTLSCEQNLNHDAMYWYRQDPGQGLRLIYYSQIVNDFQKGDIAEGYSVSREKKESFPLTVTSAQKNPTAFYLCASSRIEGGGEAFFGQGTRLTVV.

This clonotype was observed a single time. The chain recombines TRBV7-2 with TRBJ1-1; D ambiguous. Between the trimmed V and J ends, which lost 3 bases and 8 bases, there was a span of 10 bases. The length of the CDR3 is 12 residues. From germline, CDR1 is SGHTA and CDR2 FQGNSA. CDR3 amino acids: CASSFMLQEAFF. CDR3 bases: TGTGCCAGCAGCTTCATGTTGCAAGAAGCTTTCTTT.

This clonotype has a handful of counts. The gene calls are TRBV5-1 and TRBJ2-5; D may be TRBD2 (6 bases). The V gene's germline CDR1 is SGHRS and CDR2 YFSETQ. This CDR3 is 16 amino acids long. Between the trimmed V and J ends, which lost 5 bases and 3 bases, there was a span of 20 bases. The CDR3 loop is CASSLGLTTTKETQYF. As DNA, the CDR3 is TGCGCCAGCAGTTTAGGACTAACCACGACGAAAGAGACCCAGTACTTC.

The chain uses TRBV7-3 and TRBJ2-7, with 8 bases that match TRBD1. Germline trimming cut 2 bases from V and 7 bases from J; bases unmatched to any gene: 19. There are 18 residues in the CDR3. Germline CDR1 is SGHTA and CDR2 is FQGTGA. CDR3 in amino acids: CASSLGAGGASSYNEQYF. The CDR3, as DNA: TGTGCCAGCAGCTTAGGGGCAGGGGGCGCGAGCTCCTACAATGAGCAGTACTTC.

This chain connects TRBV20-1 to TRBJ2-7, with 9 bases that match TRBD1. The assigned J gene may be wrong: the sequence end matches TRBJ2-5 better. The CDR3 has 16 amino acids. The V gene's germline CDR1 is DFQATT and CDR2 SNEGSKA (reference sequence). CDR3 amino acids: CSARDLEQGARETQYF. The DNA of the CDR3 is TGCAGTGCTAGAGATCTGGAACAGGGGGCGAGGGAGACCCAGTACTTC.

This clonotype was picked up many times. This sequence joins TRBV10-3 and TRBJ2-3; D gene ambiguous. Germline V gene data show CDR1 as ENHRY and CDR2 as SYGVKD. The CDR3 totals 14 residues. V lost 0 bases to trimming and J lost 4 bases, with 8 bases between them. CDR3 bases: TGTGCCATCAGTGAGTCCCCAAGAGCAGATACGCAGTATTTT. Translation gives CAISESPRADTQYF.

The V call is TRBV29-1, the J call TRBJ1-1; perhaps TRBD1 as D (5 bases). The germline CDR1 and CDR2 sequences are SQVTM and ANQGSEA. The CDR3 is 12 amino acids. With 6 bases removed from V and 5 bases from J, the gap between germline ends came to 13 bases. CDR3 DNA sequence: TGCAGCGTGGGACGGCAGGGAACTGAAGCTTTCTTT. Its protein is CSVGRQGTEAFF.

This clonotype was recorded many times. This may come from a read error, since a much larger clone is one base off. The chain employs TRBV27 and TRBJ2-7; possibly TRBD2 for D (6 bases). This CDR3 spans 14 amino acids. Trimming took 5 bases from V and 4 from J, leaving 15 bases between them. The germline gives CDR1 MNHEY, CDR2 SMNVEV (reference sequence). The CDR3 DNA is TGTGCCAGCAGTGTTGCGGGACGGCAATACGAGCAGTACTTC. It specifies CASSVAGRQYEQYF.

The chain recombines TRBV27 with TRBJ2-1, with D possibly matching TRBD1 (5 bases). Germline CDR1 reads MNHEY; CDR2 reads SMNVEV (reference sequence). The CDR3 consists of 12 residues. V was trimmed by 2 bases and J by 9 bases, leaving 8 bases between them. CDR3 in amino acids: CASSLNRIEQFF. The CDR3 DNA is TGTGCCAGCAGTTTAAACAGGATTGAGCAGTTCTTC.

About this clonotype: Lacking the conserved final phenylalanine or tryptophan, this CDR3 likely reflects a read error. The chain recombines TRBV7-2 with TRBJ2-7; D is ambiguous. This CDR3 has 12 residues. V was trimmed by 5 bases and J by 3 bases, leaving 8 bases between them. Germline V gives CDR1 SGHTA, CDR2 FQGNSA. This CDR3 is CASSPDLYEQYL. In DNA, the CDR3 is TGTGCCAGCAGCCCCGACCTCTACGAGCAGTACCTC.

This clonotype occurred a few times. V and J are TRBV11-2 and TRBJ2-1; D not certain. Germline CDR1 reads SGHAT; CDR2 reads FQNNGV. The CDR3 sequence is 15 residues long. Trimming removed 1 base from V and 2 bases from J, with 9 bases in between. DNA of the CDR3: TGTGCCAGCAGCTTAGGGGGTCTTGCCTACAATGAGCAGTTCTTC. Its translation is CASSLGGLAYNEQFF.